This TCR beta chain was found in a study of shared clonotypes between healthy human individuals. The CDR3 consists of 11 residues. Deletions cut 8 bases from V and 4 bases from J, with 9 bases between. Germline CDR1 reads ENHRY; CDR2 reads SYGVKD. Notes on the study in general: Only blood was sampled, and tissue TCR repertoires likely differ from blood ones.

As regards this clone: The antigen is undetermined.

On sorted subsets, replicate PCRs used approximately 200 ng DNA, or tens of thousands of T cell genomes. Authors' processing steps: ImmunoSEQ yielded junction-only sequences lacking quality scores, so filtering differed. TCRdb keeps only in-frame clones here, not all; method: immunoSEQ multiplex PCR. V, J and clone size were drawn from that table, and D and trimming were deduced from the DNA. There are 1.4 million or so clones in the sample; 98% occur only once, and about 0.4% lies in the top ten. J is TRBJ2-7 and V is TRBV10-3; no clear D. The source of this sequence is a man aged 25-45 years in good health. The sequencing input was naive CD4+ T cells sorted from blood. The subset was: CD45RA+ positively selected. In nucleotides, the CDR3 is TGTGCCATCGGCGAGTTGTACGAGCAGTACTTC. It is translated as CAIGELYEQYF.